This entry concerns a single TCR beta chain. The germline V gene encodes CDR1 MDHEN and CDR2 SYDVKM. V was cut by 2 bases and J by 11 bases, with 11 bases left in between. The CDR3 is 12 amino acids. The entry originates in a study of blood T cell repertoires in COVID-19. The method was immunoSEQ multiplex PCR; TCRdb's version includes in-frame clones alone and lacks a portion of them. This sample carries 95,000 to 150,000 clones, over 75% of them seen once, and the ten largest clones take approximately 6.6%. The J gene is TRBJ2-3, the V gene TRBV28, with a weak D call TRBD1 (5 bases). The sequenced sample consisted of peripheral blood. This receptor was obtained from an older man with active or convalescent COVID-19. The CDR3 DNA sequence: TGTGCCAGCAGTTTACAGGGCCCTAGGCAGTATTTT. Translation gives CASSLQGPRQYF.